This TCR beta chain was captured in a study of shared clonotypes between healthy human individuals. This CDR3 region has 16 residues. V lost 9 bases, J lost 2 bases, and 15 bases stayed unmatched. Germline assignment: CDR1 SNHLY and CDR2 FYNNEI. Clones were sequenced by immunoSEQ multiplex PCR, and TCRdb holds only the in-frame ones, with some missing. The sample yields about 1.1 million clones, around 78% seen once. This TCR came from a man aged 18 to 30 in good health. Some clones in this sample may be carry-over from other donors' samples. The chain joins TRBV2 to TRBJ2-5; 7 nucleotides line up with TRBD2. Sequenced input: memory CD4+ T cells from PBMCs. Regarding subset: CD45RA-negative fraction. CDR3 coding DNA: TGTGCCAGGGACCAACGAGGGACTATCGGTCAAGAGACCCAGTACTTC. Amino acids: CARDQRGTIGQETQYF.